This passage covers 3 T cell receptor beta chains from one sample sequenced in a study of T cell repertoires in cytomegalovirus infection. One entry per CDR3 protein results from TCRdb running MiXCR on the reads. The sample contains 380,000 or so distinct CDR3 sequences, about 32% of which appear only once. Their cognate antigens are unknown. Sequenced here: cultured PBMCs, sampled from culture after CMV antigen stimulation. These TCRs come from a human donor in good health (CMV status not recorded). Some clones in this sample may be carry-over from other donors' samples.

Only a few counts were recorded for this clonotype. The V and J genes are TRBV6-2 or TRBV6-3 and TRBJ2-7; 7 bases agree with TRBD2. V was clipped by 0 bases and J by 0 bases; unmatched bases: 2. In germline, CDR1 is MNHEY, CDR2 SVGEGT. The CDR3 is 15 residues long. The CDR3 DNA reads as TGTGCCAGCAGTTACTCGGGGGGGAGCTCCTACGAGCAGTACGTC. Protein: CASSYSGGSSYEQYV.

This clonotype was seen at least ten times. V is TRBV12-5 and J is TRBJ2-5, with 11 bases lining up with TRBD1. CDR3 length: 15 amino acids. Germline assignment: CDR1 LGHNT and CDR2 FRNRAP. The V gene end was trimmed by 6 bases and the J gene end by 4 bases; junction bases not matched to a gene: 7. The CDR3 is CASGFPGQGGETQYF. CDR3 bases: TGTGCTAGTGGCTTCCCGGGACAGGGGGGAGAGACCCAGTACTTC.

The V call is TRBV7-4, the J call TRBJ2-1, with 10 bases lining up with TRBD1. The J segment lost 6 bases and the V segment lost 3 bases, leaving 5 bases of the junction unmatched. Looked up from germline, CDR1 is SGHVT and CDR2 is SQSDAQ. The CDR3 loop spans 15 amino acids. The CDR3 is CASSFPGQGLNEQFF. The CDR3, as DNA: TGTGCCAGCAGCTTTCCGGGACAGGGGCTCAATGAGCAGTTCTTC.